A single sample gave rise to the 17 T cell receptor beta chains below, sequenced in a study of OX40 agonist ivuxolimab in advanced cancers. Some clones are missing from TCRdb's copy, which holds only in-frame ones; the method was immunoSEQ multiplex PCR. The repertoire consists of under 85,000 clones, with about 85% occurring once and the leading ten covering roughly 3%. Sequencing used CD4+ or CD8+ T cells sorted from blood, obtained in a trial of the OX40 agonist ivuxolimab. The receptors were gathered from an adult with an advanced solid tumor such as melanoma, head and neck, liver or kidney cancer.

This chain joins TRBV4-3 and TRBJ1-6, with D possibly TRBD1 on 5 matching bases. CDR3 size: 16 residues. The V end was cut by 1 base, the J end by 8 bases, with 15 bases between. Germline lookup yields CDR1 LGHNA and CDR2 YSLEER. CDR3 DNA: TGCGCCAGCAGCCAAGGTAGTAGCGGGACGGATTCACCCCTCCACTTT. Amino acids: CASSQGSSGTDSPLHF.

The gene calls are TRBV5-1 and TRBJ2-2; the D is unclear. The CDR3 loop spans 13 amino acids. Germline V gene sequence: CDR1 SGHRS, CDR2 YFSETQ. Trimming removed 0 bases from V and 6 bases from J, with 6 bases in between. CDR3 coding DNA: TGCGCCAGCAGCTTGGTCTTGGCCGGGGAGCTGTTTTTT. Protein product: CASSLVLAGELFF.

CDR3 loop: CASSPGHSYEQYF. The CDR3 DNA is TGTGCCAGCAGTCCCGGGCACAGCTACGAGCAGTACTTC. The gene calls are TRBV6-5 and TRBJ2-7; no definite D call. The V and J ends lost 5 bases and 3 bases respectively, with 11 bases between them. The germline V gene encodes CDR1 MNHEY and CDR2 SVGAGI. The CDR3 spans 13 residues.

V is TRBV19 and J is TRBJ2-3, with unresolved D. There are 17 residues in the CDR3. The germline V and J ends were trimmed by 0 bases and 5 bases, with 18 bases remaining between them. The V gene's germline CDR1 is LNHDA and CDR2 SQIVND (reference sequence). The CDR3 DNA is TGTGCCAGTAGTATAGATAACCGGGCCCGAAGAAGAGATACGCAGTATTTT. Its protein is CASSIDNRARRRDTQYF. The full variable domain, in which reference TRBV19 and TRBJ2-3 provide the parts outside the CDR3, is DGGITQSPKYLFRKEGQNVTLSCEQNLNHDAMYWYRQDPGQGLRLIYYSQIVNDFQKGDIAEGYSVSREKKESFPLTVTSAQKNPTAFYLCASSIDNRARRRDTQYFGPGTRLTVL.

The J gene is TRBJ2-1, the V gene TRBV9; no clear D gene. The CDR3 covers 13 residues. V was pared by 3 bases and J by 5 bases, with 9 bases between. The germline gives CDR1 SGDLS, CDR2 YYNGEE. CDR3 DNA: TGTGCCAGCAGCGACAGACTTAACAATGAGCAGTTCTTC. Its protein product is CASSDRLNNEQFF.

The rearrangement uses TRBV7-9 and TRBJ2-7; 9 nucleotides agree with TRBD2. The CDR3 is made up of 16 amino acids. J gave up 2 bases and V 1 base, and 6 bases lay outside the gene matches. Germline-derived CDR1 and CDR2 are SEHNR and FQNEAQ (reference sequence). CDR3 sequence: CASSLELAGPPYEQYF. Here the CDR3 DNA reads TGTGCCAGCAGCTTAGAACTAGCGGGTCCCCCCTACGAGCAGTACTTC.

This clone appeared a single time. CDR3: CASSLGVHSVQETQYF. In DNA form, the CDR3 reads TGTGCCAGCAGCTTAGGAGTCCACTCCGTTCAAGAGACCCAGTACTTC. J is TRBJ2-5 and V is TRBV11-3; D uncertain. The CDR3 sequence is 16 residues long. V gave up 1 base and J gave up 2 bases, with 14 bases separating them. CDR1 is SGHNT, CDR2 YENEEA, per germline.

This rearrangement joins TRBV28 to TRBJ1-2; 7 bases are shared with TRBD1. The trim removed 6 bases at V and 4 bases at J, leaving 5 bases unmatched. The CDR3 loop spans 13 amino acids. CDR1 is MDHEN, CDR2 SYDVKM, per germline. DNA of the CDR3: TGTGCCAGCAGAAGAGACAGGGTCTATGGCTACACCTTC. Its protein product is CASRRDRVYGYTF.

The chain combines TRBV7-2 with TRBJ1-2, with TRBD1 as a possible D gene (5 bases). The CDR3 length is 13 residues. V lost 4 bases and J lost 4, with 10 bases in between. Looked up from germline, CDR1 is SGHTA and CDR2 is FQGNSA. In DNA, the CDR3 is TGTGCCAGCAGCTCTGCTGGGGGCTATGGCTACACCTTC. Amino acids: CASSSAGGYGYTF.

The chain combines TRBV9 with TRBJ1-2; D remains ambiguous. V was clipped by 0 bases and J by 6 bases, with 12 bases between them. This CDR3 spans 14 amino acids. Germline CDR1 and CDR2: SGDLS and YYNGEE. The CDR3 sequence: CASSVVRPEDGYTF. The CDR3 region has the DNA TGTGCCAGCAGCGTAGTGAGACCAGAGGATGGCTACACCTTC.

CDR3 DNA sequence: TGTGCCAGCAGCTTCACCCAGGGCGGGAGGGCCCTCACCGGGGAGCTGTTTTTT. It specifies CASSFTQGGRALTGELFF. The V gene is TRBV5-4, the J gene TRBJ2-2; 9 bases match TRBD2. Per germline, CDR1 SGHNT and CDR2 YYREEE (reference sequence). The V gene end was trimmed by 2 bases and the J gene end by 4 bases; junction bases not matched to a gene: 12. This CDR3 contains 18 residues.

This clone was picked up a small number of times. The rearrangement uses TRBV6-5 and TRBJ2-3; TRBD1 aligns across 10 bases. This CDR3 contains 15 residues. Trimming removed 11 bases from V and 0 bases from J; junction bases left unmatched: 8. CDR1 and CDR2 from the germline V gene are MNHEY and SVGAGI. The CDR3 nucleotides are TGTGCCGCGCGGGGGGACAGGGGAAGCACAGATACGCAGTATTTT. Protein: CAARGDRGSTDTQYF.

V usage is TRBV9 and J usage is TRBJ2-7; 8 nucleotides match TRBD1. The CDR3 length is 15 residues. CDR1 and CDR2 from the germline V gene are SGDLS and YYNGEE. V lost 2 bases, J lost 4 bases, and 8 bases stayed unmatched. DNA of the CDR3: TGTGCCAGCAGCGTGGAGACAGGGGCTTATTACGAGCAGTACTTC. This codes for CASSVETGAYYEQYF. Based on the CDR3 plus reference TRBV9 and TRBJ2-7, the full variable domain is DSGVTQTPKHLITATGQRVTLRCSPRSGDLSVYWYQQSLDQGLQFLIQYYNGEERAKGNILERFSAQQFPDLHSELNLSSLELGDSALYFCASSVETGAYYEQYFGPGTRLTVT.

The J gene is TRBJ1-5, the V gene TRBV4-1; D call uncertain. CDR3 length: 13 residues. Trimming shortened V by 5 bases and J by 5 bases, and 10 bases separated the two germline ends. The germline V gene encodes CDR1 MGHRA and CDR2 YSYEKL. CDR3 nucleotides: TGCGCCAGCAGCTCGGTCGGGGATCAGCCCCAGCATTTT. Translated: CASSSVGDQPQHF.

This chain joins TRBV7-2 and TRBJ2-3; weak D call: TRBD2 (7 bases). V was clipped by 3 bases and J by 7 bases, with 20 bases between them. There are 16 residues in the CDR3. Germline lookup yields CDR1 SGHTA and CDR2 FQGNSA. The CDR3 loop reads CASSFSSGRGQNTQYF. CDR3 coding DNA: TGTGCCAGCAGCTTCAGCAGCGGGCGGGGGCAGAATACGCAGTATTTT. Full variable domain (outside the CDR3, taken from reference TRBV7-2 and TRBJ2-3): GAGVSQSPSNKVTEKGKDVELRCDPISGHTALYWYRQSLGQGLEFLIYFQGNSAPDKSGLPSDRFSAERTGGSVSTLTIQRTQQEDSAVYLCASSFSSGRGQNTQYFGPGTRLTVL.

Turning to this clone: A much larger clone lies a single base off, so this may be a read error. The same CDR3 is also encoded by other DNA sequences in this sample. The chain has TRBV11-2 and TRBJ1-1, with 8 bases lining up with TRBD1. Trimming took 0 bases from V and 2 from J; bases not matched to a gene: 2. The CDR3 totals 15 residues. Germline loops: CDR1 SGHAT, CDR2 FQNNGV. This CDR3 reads CASSLEPGGNTEAFF. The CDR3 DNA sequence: TGTGCCAGCAGCTTAGAACCAGGGGGCAACACTGAAGCTTTCTTT.

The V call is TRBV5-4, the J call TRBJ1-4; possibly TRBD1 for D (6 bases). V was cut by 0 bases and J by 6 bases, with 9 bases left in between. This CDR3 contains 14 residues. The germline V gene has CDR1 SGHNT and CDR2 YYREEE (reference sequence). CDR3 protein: CASSLDRVDEKLFF. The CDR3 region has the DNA TGTGCCAGCAGCTTGGACAGGGTGGATGAAAAACTGTTTTTT.